This TCR beta chain appears in the sequencing data of a study of neoadjuvant anti-PD-1 for oral cavity cancer. Study in general: Patients without progression got a fourth dose around day 43.

Study-level points and caveats: Post-treatment tumors with larger preexisting clones showed more shrinkage. Higher pretreatment blood Treg/Th17 ratios correlated with higher pretreatment blood and lower post-treatment tumor TCRbeta clonality.

The CDR3 totals 16 residues. Repertoires were generated with immunoSEQ multiplex PCR, while TCRdb's copy carries only in-frame clones and drops some. The sample shows 10,000 or so clones, 65% to 80% of them seen only once. This clone was picked up one time. The antigen remains undetermined. Stage II-IVA oral cavity squamous cell carcinoma was new and untreated by systemic or radiation therapy. The TCR was taken from a person aged 35-79 years with oral cavity squamous cell carcinoma. Sequencing was performed on tumor tissue, taken before nivolumab (anti-PD-1) treatment. The chain couples TRBV21-1 to TRBJ1-1; the table's D call, TRBD1, was not checked against the DNA. TRBV21-1 is termed a pseudogene. This CDR3 is CASSFQGGIENTEAFF. The CDR3 nucleotides are TGTGCCAGCAGCTTTCAGGGGGGTATTGAGAACACTGAAGCTTTCTTT.